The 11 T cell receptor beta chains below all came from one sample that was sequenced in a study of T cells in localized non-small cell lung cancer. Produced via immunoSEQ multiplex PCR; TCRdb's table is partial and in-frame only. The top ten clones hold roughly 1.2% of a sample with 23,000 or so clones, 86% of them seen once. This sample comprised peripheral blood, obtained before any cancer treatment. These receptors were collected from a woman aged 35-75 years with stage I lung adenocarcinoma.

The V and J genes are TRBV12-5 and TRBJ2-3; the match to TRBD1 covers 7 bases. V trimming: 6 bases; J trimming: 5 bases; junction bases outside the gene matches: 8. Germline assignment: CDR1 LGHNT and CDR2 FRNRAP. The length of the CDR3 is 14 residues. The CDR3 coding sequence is TGTGCTAGTGGCAAGACAGGGAGTGAAGATACGCAGTATTTT. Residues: CASGKTGSEDTQYF.

The CDR3 sequence is CSVRTENIEQFF. The CDR3, as DNA: TGCAGCGTCCGGACAGAAAACATTGAGCAGTTCTTC. The V and J genes are TRBV29-1 and TRBJ2-1, with TRBD1 as a possible D gene (6 bases). The length of the CDR3 is 12 residues. CDR1 is SQVTM, CDR2 ANQGSEA, per germline. V lost 6 bases, J lost 9 bases, and 15 bases lay in between.

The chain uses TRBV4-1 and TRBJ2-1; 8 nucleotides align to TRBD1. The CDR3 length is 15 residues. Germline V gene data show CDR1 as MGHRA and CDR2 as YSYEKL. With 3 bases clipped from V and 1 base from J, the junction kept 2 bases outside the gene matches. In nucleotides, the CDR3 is TGCGCCAGCAGCCAGACAGGGGTTTCCTACAATGAGCAGTTCTTC. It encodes CASSQTGVSYNEQFF.

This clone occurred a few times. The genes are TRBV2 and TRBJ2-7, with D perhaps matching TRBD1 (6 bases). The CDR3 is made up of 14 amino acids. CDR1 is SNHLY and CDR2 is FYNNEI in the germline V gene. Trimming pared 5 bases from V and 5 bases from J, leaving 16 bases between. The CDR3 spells CASSNRVSWDEQYF. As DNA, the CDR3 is TGTGCCAGCAGTAACAGGGTCTCCTGGGACGAGCAGTACTTC.

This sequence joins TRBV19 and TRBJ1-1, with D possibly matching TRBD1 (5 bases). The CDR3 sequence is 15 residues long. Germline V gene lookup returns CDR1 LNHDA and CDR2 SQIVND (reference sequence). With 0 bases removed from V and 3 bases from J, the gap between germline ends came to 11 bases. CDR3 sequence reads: CASSIDDSGHTEAFF. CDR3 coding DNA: TGTGCCAGTAGTATAGACGATTCAGGGCACACTGAAGCTTTCTTT.

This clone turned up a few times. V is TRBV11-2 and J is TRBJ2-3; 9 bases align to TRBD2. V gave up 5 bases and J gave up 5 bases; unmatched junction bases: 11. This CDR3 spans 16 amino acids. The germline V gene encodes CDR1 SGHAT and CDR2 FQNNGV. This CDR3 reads CASSRFVAGGRDTQYF. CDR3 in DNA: TGTGCCAGCAGCCGTTTTGTGGCGGGGGGGCGAGATACGCAGTATTTT.

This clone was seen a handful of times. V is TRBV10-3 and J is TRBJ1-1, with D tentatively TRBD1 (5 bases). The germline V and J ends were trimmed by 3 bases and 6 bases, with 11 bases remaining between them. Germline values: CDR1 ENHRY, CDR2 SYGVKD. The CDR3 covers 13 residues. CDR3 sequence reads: CAISDSQTAEAFF. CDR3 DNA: TGTGCCATCAGTGACTCTCAGACAGCTGAAGCTTTCTTT.

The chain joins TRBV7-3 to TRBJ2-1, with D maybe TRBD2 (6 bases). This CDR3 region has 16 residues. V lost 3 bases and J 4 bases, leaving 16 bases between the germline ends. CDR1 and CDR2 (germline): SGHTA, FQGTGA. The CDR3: CASSFGRRDTYNEQFF. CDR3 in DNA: TGTGCCAGCAGCTTTGGAAGGAGGGATACTTACAATGAGCAGTTCTTC. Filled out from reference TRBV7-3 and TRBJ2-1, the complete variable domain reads GAGVSQTPSNKVTEKGKYVELRCDPISGHTALYWYRQSLGQGPEFLIYFQGTGAADDSGLPNDRFFAVRPEGSVSTLKIQRTERGDSAVYLCASSFGRRDTYNEQFFGPGTRLTVL.

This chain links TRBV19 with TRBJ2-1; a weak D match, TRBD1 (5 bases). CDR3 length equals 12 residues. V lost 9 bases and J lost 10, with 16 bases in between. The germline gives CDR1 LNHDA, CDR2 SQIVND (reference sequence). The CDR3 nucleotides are TGTGCCAGCGAACGAAACAGGAACGAGCAGTTCTTC. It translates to CASERNRNEQFF.

The CDR3 region is CASSPLESIRSEYTIYF. The CDR3 nucleotides are TGTGCCAGCAGCCCATTGGAGTCGATAAGGTCCGAGTACACCATATATTTT. V usage is TRBV7-9 and J usage is TRBJ1-3; D gene ambiguous. This CDR3 is built from 17 residues. CDR1 and CDR2 (germline): SEHNR, FQNEAQ (reference sequence). V was pared by 5 bases and J by 8 bases, with 25 bases between.

The CDR3 sequence is CASSAEGWNYEQYF. For the CDR3, the DNA is TGTGCCAGCAGTGCGGAGGGCTGGAACTACGAGCAGTACTTC. The chain joins TRBV2 to TRBJ2-7; D may be TRBD2 (6 bases). The germline gives CDR1 SNHLY, CDR2 FYNNEI. The CDR3 has 14 amino acids. Trimming took off 4 bases at V and 3 bases at J, with 13 bases between the two ends.